A single sample gave rise to the 7 T cell receptor beta chains below, sequenced in a study of blood T cell repertoires in COVID-19. Assay used: immunoSEQ multiplex PCR; TCRdb lists only in-frame clones, some missing. Here the sample spans tens of thousands of clones, around 90% being singletons. Sample: peripheral blood. Receptors originate from a woman in her 40s with active or convalescent COVID-19.

This clone came up once. The rearrangement joins TRBV7-2 to TRBJ2-7; tentatively, D is TRBD2 (6 bases). The germline V and J ends were trimmed by 3 bases and 2 bases, with 11 bases remaining between them. Per the germline V gene, CDR1 is SGHTA and CDR2 is FQGNSA. The CDR3 is made up of 14 amino acids. The CDR3 reads CASSFQGLAYEQYF. DNA of the CDR3: TGTGCCAGCAGCTTTCAGGGACTTGCCTACGAGCAGTACTTC.

V and J are TRBV29-1 and TRBJ1-2; D is possibly TRBD1 (5 bases). CDR3 length: 15 amino acids. V shed 4 bases and J shed 0 bases, with 15 bases lying between them. Germline CDR1 and CDR2: SQVTM and ANQGSEA. The CDR3 region is CSVVTPGGSNYGYTF. The CDR3 DNA sequence: TGCAGCGTTGTCACCCCCGGGGGGTCTAACTATGGCTACACCTTC.

The V call is TRBV6-5, the J call TRBJ2-2; D is possibly TRBD2 (5 bases). Germline lookup yields CDR1 MNHEY and CDR2 SVGAGI. V lost 0 bases and J 5 bases, leaving 10 bases between the germline ends. The CDR3 is made up of 15 amino acids. The CDR3 DNA follows: TGTGCCAGCAGTTACTCGGGAGTTCGAACCGGGGAGCTGTTTTTT. This codes for CASSYSGVRTGELFF.

This chain joins TRBV6-2 or TRBV6-3 and TRBJ1-5; perhaps TRBD1 as D (6 bases). This CDR3 contains 15 residues. Germline loops: CDR1 MNHEY, CDR2 SVGEGT. Between the trimmed V and J ends, which lost 6 bases and 9 bases, there was a span of 21 bases. The CDR3 protein is CASSRDNGEHTPQHF. Here the CDR3 DNA reads TGTGCCAGCAGCCGGGACAACGGGGAGCATACGCCCCAGCATTTT.

The chain is built from TRBV4-1 and TRBJ2-7, with D possibly being TRBD1 (5 bases). The CDR3 spans 12 residues. The V gene's germline CDR1 is MGHRA and CDR2 YSYEKL. The ends were cut back, 4 bases at V and 7 bases at J, with 11 bases in the middle. In DNA, the CDR3 is TGCGCCAGCAGCCCAGGGCTAGGTGAGCAGTACTTC. It codes for CASSPGLGEQYF.

This clone was observed a handful of times. CDR3 loop: CASSPFFGGENYEQYF. The CDR3 DNA reads as TGTGCCAGCTCACCCTTCTTCGGCGGAGAGAACTACGAGCAGTACTTC. This chain connects TRBV18 to TRBJ2-7; D not resolved. V lost 3 bases to trimming and J lost 3 bases, with 18 bases between them. The CDR3 covers 16 residues. In germline, CDR1 is KGHSH, CDR2 LQKENI.

The CDR3: CASRPGQGRGYTF. The CDR3 nucleotides read TGTGCCAGCCGACCGGGACAGGGCCGAGGCTACACCTTC. This rearrangement joins TRBV28 to TRBJ1-2; 9 nucleotides match TRBD1. Germline V gene data show CDR1 as MDHEN and CDR2 as SYDVKM. Germline trimming cut 8 bases from V and 8 bases from J; bases unmatched to any gene: 9. The CDR3 consists of 13 residues.